The 32 T cell receptor beta chains in this list originate from one sample, sequenced in a study of T cell changes during pregnancy in multiple sclerosis. Assay: immunoSEQ multiplex PCR; the TCRdb copy retains only in-frame clones and omits some. The table has fewer than 60,000 clones, about nine tenths seen once. Here the sequenced sample was peripheral blood, taken after pregnancy. The origin of the receptors is a female donor in good health, enrolled as a control in a pregnancy study.

This chain uses TRBV5-4 with TRBJ1-2; 8 bases line up with TRBD1. After removal of 6 bases from V and 4 bases from J, the junction contained 11 bases not matched to a gene. This CDR3 spans 15 amino acids. CDR1 is SGHNT, CDR2 YYREEE, per germline (reference sequence). DNA for the CDR3: TGTGCCAGCATACTCCAGGGGGCTCGGAGCTATGGCTACACCTTC. This codes for CASILQGARSYGYTF.

V and J are TRBV2 and TRBJ1-5; 8 bases map to TRBD1. Trimming at V came to 6 bases and at J to 6 bases, leaving 1 base not matched to a gene. Germline assignment: CDR1 SNHLY and CDR2 FYNNEI. This CDR3 has 12 residues. The CDR3 loop is CASRDRAQPQHF. CDR3 coding DNA: TGTGCCAGCAGGGACAGGGCTCAGCCCCAGCATTTT.

The genes are TRBV5-1 and TRBJ2-7; D possibly corresponds to TRBD2 (6 bases). This CDR3 comprises 12 residues. Germline V gene data show CDR1 as SGHRS and CDR2 as YFSETQ. Between the trimmed V and J ends, which lost 5 bases and 9 bases, there was a span of 15 bases. CDR3 region: CASRGGASRQYF. The CDR3 DNA is TGCGCCAGCAGGGGCGGGGCTTCTAGGCAGTACTTC.

CDR3 DNA sequence: TGTGCCAGCAGGAGTGGGACTAGGGTGCGGGCACGGTATGGCTACACCTTC. Translating gives CASRSGTRVRARYGYTF. J is TRBJ1-2 and V is TRBV28, with D perhaps matching TRBD1 (5 bases). Trimming took 6 bases from V and 5 from J, leaving 25 bases between them. Germline CDR1 reads MDHEN; CDR2 reads SYDVKM. This CDR3 spans 17 amino acids.

The rearrangement links TRBV11-2 to TRBJ2-1, with TRBD1 matching 7 bases. V lost 5 bases and J lost 2; bases outside the gene matches: 6. The CDR3 covers 15 residues. The germline gives CDR1 SGHAT, CDR2 FQNNGV. The CDR3 loop reads CASSTSTGTYNEQFF. Written as DNA, the CDR3 is TGTGCCAGCAGCACTTCGACAGGGACCTACAATGAGCAGTTCTTC.

The chain employs TRBV28 and TRBJ2-4; 8 bases line up with TRBD1. V lost 6 bases, J lost 0 bases, and 4 bases stayed unmatched. The CDR3 has 15 amino acids. Germline V gives CDR1 MDHEN, CDR2 SYDVKM. In DNA form, the CDR3 reads TGTGCCAGCAGCCCTCAGGGGGCAGCCAAAAACATTCAGTACTTC. Translated, it gives CASSPQGAAKNIQYF.

This chain joins TRBV5-1 and TRBJ2-7; a weak D match, TRBD2 (5 bases). V lost 1 base and J 2 bases, leaving 13 bases between the germline ends. Looked up from germline, CDR1 is SGHRS and CDR2 is YFSETQ. The CDR3 length is 15 residues. In DNA form, the CDR3 reads TGCGCCAGCAGCTTGCCATCCGGGATTCCCTACGAGCAGTACTTC. As protein: CASSLPSGIPYEQYF.

This clone was seen only once. The V call is TRBV9, the J call TRBJ2-7; TRBD1 matches at 7 bases. This CDR3 has 15 amino acids. V dropped 4 bases and J dropped 2; count of bases not matched to a gene: 9. Germline-derived CDR1 and CDR2 are SGDLS and YYNGEE. The CDR3: CASSLLDRPTYEQYF. The CDR3 DNA reads as TGTGCCAGCAGCCTACTGGACAGGCCAACCTACGAGCAGTACTTC.

The genes are TRBV5-6 and TRBJ2-7; 9 bases match TRBD1. The CDR3 covers 15 residues. V lost 0 bases and J lost 4; bases outside the gene matches: 5. CDR1 and CDR2 from the germline V gene are SGHDT and YYEEEE. The CDR3 region is CASSLGGTGLYEQYF. DNA for the CDR3: TGTGCCAGCAGCTTGGGAGGGACAGGGTTGTACGAGCAGTACTTC.

Concerning this clone: The junction shows a germline mismatch at one end, possibly a read error. V usage is TRBV5-4 and J usage is TRBJ1-2; D is uncertain. CDR1 is SGHNT, CDR2 YYREEE, per germline (reference sequence). CDR3 length: 11 amino acids. CDR3 in amino acids: CASRLGGGYTF. For the CDR3, the DNA is TGTGCCAGCAGGTTGGGAGGGGGCTACACCTTC. Supplemented by reference TRBV5-4 and TRBJ1-2, the full variable domain reads ETGVTQSPTHLIKTRGQQVTLRCSSQSGHNTVSWYQQALGQGPQFIFQYYREEENGRGNFPPRFSGLQFPNYSSELNVNALELDDSALYLCASRLGGGYTFGSGTRLTVV.

The chain links TRBV6-4 to TRBJ2-3; TRBD2 is a possible D gene (7 bases). Trimming pared 2 bases from V and 0 bases from J, leaving 9 bases between. CDR1 and CDR2 from the germline V gene are MRHNA and SNTAGT. This CDR3 contains 15 residues. The CDR3 region is CASSDGGASTDTQYF. The CDR3 DNA sequence: TGTGCCAGCAGTGACGGGGGGGCCAGCACAGATACGCAGTATTTT.

This clone appeared once. The chain has TRBV6-5 and TRBJ2-1; 12 positions match TRBD1. The germline gives CDR1 MNHEY, CDR2 SVGAGI. V dropped 2 bases and J dropped 5; count of bases not matched to a gene: 4. The CDR3 sequence is 16 residues long. This CDR3 is CASSYGDRGRDNEQFF. The CDR3 coding sequence is TGTGCCAGCAGTTACGGGGACAGGGGGCGCGACAATGAGCAGTTCTTC.

This clone came up once. The chain recombines TRBV6-1 with TRBJ1-1; D is unclear. The CDR3 covers 12 residues. V shed 8 bases and J shed 4 bases, with 11 bases lying between them. Looked up from germline, CDR1 is MNHNS and CDR2 is SASEGT. This CDR3 is CASDEGSTEAFF. In DNA, the CDR3 is TGTGCCAGCGACGAGGGAAGCACTGAAGCTTTCTTT.

The chain employs TRBV6-6 and TRBJ1-5, with 8 nucleotides matching TRBD1. Germline V gene sequence: CDR1 MNHNY, CDR2 SVGAGI (reference sequence). The length of the CDR3 is 16 residues. Trimming removed 5 bases from V and 1 base from J; junction bases left unmatched: 7. This CDR3 is CASSKQGQASNQPQHF. CDR3 coding DNA: TGTGCCAGCAGTAAACAGGGACAGGCAAGCAATCAGCCCCAGCATTTT.

The rearrangement joins TRBV25-1 to TRBJ2-2; perhaps TRBD1 as D (5 bases). This CDR3 is built from 13 residues. V lost 2 bases to trimming and J lost 7 bases, with 8 bases between them. Germline V lookup: CDR1 MGHDK, CDR2 SYGVNS. DNA of the CDR3: TGTGCCAGCAGTGAACGACAGCACGGGGAGCTGTTTTTT. Protein sequence: CASSERQHGELFF.

The chain is built from TRBV7-9 and TRBJ2-7; the D gene is possibly TRBD2 (6 bases). The CDR3 length is 13 residues. In germline, CDR1 is SEHNR, CDR2 FQNEAQ (reference sequence). The V gene lost 1 base and the J gene lost 6 bases, with 10 bases spanning the gap. The CDR3 loop reads CASSLGLDGEQYF. The CDR3 nucleotides read TGTGCCAGCAGCTTAGGACTAGATGGCGAGCAGTACTTC.

This chain links TRBV7-9 with TRBJ1-1, with a weak D call TRBD1 (5 bases). V lost 4 bases and J lost 0, with 12 bases in between. Germline loops: CDR1 SEHNR, CDR2 FQNEAQ (reference sequence). The CDR3 runs 15 residues. CDR3 coding DNA: TGTGCCAGCAGCTCCAATCTAGGGGTGAACACTGAAGCTTTCTTT. This translates into CASSSNLGVNTEAFF.

The V and J genes are TRBV25-1 and TRBJ2-3, with no clear D. This CDR3 spans 13 amino acids. Germline V CDR1 and CDR2: MGHDK, SYGVNS. Trimming took off 5 bases at V and 7 bases at J, with 13 bases between the two ends. The CDR3 coding sequence is TGTGCCAGCAGTCAAACAGACACTTATACGCAGTATTTT. This sequence encodes CASSQTDTYTQYF.

This clone was counted a few times. V gene TRBV6-4 combines with J gene TRBJ2-1, with 10 bases fitting TRBD1. This CDR3 region has 13 residues. V lost 7 bases, J lost 10 bases, and 7 bases stayed unmatched. CDR1 and CDR2 (germline): MRHNA, SNTAGT. As DNA, the CDR3 is TGTGCCAGCACCAATCGGGACAGGGGAGAGCAGTTCTTC. Its protein is CASTNRDRGEQFF.

V and J are TRBV5-4 and TRBJ2-3; 10 positions match TRBD2. CDR1 is SGHNT and CDR2 is YYREEE in the germline V gene (reference sequence). This CDR3 spans 17 amino acids. With V trimmed by 0 bases and J by 3 bases, 7 bases remained unmatched. The CDR3 loop reads CASSLGGLAGATDTQYF. The CDR3 DNA is TGTGCCAGCAGCTTGGGAGGGCTAGCGGGGGCGACAGATACGCAGTATTTT.

The V gene is TRBV19, the J gene TRBJ2-2, with 9 nucleotides matching TRBD1. The CDR3 has 14 amino acids. Germline CDR1 is LNHDA and CDR2 is SQIVND (reference sequence). Unmatched junction bases numbered 8, after V lost 8 bases and J lost 7 bases. The CDR3 here is CASSRTGEYGELFF. In nucleotides, the CDR3 is TGTGCCAGTTCCCGGACAGGGGAGTACGGGGAGCTGTTTTTT.

The chain employs TRBV28 and TRBJ2-5; 7 bases line up with TRBD1. The V gene end was trimmed by 6 bases and the J gene end by 7 bases; junction bases not matched to a gene: 14. Germline V gene sequence: CDR1 MDHEN, CDR2 SYDVKM. The length of the CDR3 is 15 residues. The CDR3, as DNA: TGTGCCAGCAGCCCTGTAGGACAGGCCGTGGGGACCCAGTACTTC. This codes for CASSPVGQAVGTQYF.

The chain combines TRBV9 with TRBJ2-1, with 8 bases aligning to TRBD2. This CDR3 comprises 15 residues. Germline V CDR1 and CDR2: SGDLS, YYNGEE. The V gene end was trimmed by 0 bases and the J gene end by 4 bases; junction bases not matched to a gene: 3. The CDR3 bases are TGTGCCAGCAGCGTAGCGACTAGCGAGTACAATGAGCAGTTCTTC. It codes for CASSVATSEYNEQFF. The whole variable domain, remainder taken from reference TRBV9 and TRBJ2-1, is DSGVTQTPKHLITATGQRVTLRCSPRSGDLSVYWYQQSLDQGLQFLIQYYNGEERAKGNILERFSAQQFPDLHSELNLSSLELGDSALYFCASSVATSEYNEQFFGPGTRLTVL.

V and J are TRBV9 and TRBJ1-1; D perhaps matches TRBD1 (6 bases). This CDR3 is 15 amino acids long. V gave up 4 bases and J gave up 6 bases, with 19 bases separating them. The germline CDR1 and CDR2 sequences are SGDLS and YYNGEE. The CDR3 loop is CASSPLVGTKAEAFF. The CDR3 nucleotides are TGTGCCAGCAGCCCACTCGTGGGGACAAAGGCTGAAGCTTTCTTT.

The CDR3 bases are TGTGCCAGCAGCTTGAGGGGGCCGGGCTCGGGCGGCTACACCTTC. Amino acid sequence: CASSLRGPGSGGYTF. The chain is built from TRBV7-6 and TRBJ1-2; TRBD1 aligns across 7 bases. V was pared by 3 bases and J by 8 bases, with 12 bases of the junction left unmatched. The CDR3 spans 15 residues. Per germline, CDR1 SGHVS and CDR2 FNYEAQ.

The chain joins TRBV5-5 to TRBJ1-3; 7 bases match TRBD1. The ends lost 5 bases at V and 2 bases at J; junction bases unmatched: 4. The germline CDR1 and CDR2 sequences are SGHKS and YYEKEE (reference sequence). The CDR3 totals 14 residues. CDR3 nucleotide sequence: TGTGCCAGCAGAAGTGACAGGGCTGGAAACACCATATATTTT. It is translated as CASRSDRAGNTIYF.

The table lists this clone with a count of one. The CDR3, as DNA: TGTGCCAGTAGTATGGCGGGGGCAAATAATTCACCCCTCCACTTT. This translates into CASSMAGANNSPLHF. V usage is TRBV19 and J usage is TRBJ1-6, with D possibly TRBD1 on 6 matching bases. Trimming pared 3 bases from V and 5 bases from J, leaving 11 bases between. The germline V gene has CDR1 LNHDA and CDR2 SQIVND (reference sequence). This CDR3 is built from 15 residues.

This chain connects TRBV28 to TRBJ2-5, with TRBD1 matching over 10 bases. Germline V lookup: CDR1 MDHEN, CDR2 SYDVKM. CDR3 length: 15 residues. V trimming: 3 bases; J trimming: 5 bases; junction bases outside the gene matches: 6. The CDR3 spells CASSLSTGGWETQYF. The CDR3 DNA reads as TGTGCCAGCAGTTTGTCGACAGGGGGCTGGGAGACCCAGTACTTC.

The DNA of the CDR3 is TGTGCCAGCAGTTTAAAGGGGCCGACTCTCCAAGAGACCCAGTACTTC. Amino acids: CASSLKGPTLQETQYF. This sequence joins TRBV27 and TRBJ2-5; D may be TRBD1 (5 bases). This CDR3 has 16 amino acids. With 2 bases removed from V and 1 base from J, the gap between germline ends came to 14 bases. CDR1 and CDR2 (germline): MNHEY, SMNVEV (reference sequence).

This rearrangement joins TRBV2 to TRBJ2-1, with TRBD2 matching over 11 bases. CDR3 size: 14 residues. V gave up 6 bases and J gave up 9 bases; unmatched junction bases: 7. The germline CDR1 and CDR2 sequences are SNHLY and FYNNEI. CDR3 nucleotide sequence: TGTGCCAGCAGCGCGGGACTAGCGGCGGGTGAGCAGTTCTTC. It specifies CASSAGLAAGEQFF.

This clone was seen once. The chain carries TRBV30 and TRBJ1-2; D gene uncertain. The V and J ends lost 5 bases and 4 bases respectively, with 8 bases between them. The CDR3 has 11 residues. CDR1 and CDR2 from the germline V gene are GTSNPN and SVGIG (reference sequence). CDR3 in amino acids: CAWGRGYGYTF. For the CDR3, the DNA is TGTGCCTGGGGGAGAGGCTATGGCTACACCTTC.

The chain uses TRBV7-2 and TRBJ2-7, with 7 bases lining up with TRBD1. CDR1 SGHTA and CDR2 FQGNSA come from the germline V gene. J was trimmed by 3 bases and V by 3 bases; bases with no gene match: 5. CDR3 length: 14 residues. The CDR3 protein is CASSLTRDSYEQYF. CDR3 DNA sequence: TGTGCCAGCAGCTTGACACGGGACAGCTACGAGCAGTACTTC.